This T cell receptor (beta chain) was documented in a study of shared clonotypes between healthy human individuals. In the authors' methods: Filtering differed, since immunoSEQ gave only junction sequences and no quality scores. Profiling relied on immunoSEQ multiplex PCR, and the TCRdb table lists in-frame clones only, not all of them. D and trimming were read from the DNA, whereas the V and J calls and clone size are those reported in that table. Of over a million clones listed, roughly 96% are singletons. CD4+ cells were split into CD45RA+ naive and CD45RA-negative memory subsets. The CDR3 runs to 17 residues. The ends lost 4 bases at V and 10 bases at J; junction bases unmatched: 19. CDR1 and CDR2 (germline): SGDLS, YYNGEE. Of note for this clone: The antigen remains undetermined.

Study outcomes and limitations: Compared with clonotypes that all four donors shared, non-shared clonotypes had lower generation probabilities.

The clonotype originates from a man aged 25-45 years in good health. V and J are TRBV9 and TRBJ2-1; 8 bases agree with TRBD2. The sequenced material came from naive CD4+ T cells sorted from blood. Described subset: CD45RA+ positively selected. The DNA for the CDR3 is TGTGCCAGCAGCTTAGGGGTTCGGCTAGCGGGTCTCGAGGAGCAGTTCTTC. Translation gives CASSLGVRLAGLEEQFF.